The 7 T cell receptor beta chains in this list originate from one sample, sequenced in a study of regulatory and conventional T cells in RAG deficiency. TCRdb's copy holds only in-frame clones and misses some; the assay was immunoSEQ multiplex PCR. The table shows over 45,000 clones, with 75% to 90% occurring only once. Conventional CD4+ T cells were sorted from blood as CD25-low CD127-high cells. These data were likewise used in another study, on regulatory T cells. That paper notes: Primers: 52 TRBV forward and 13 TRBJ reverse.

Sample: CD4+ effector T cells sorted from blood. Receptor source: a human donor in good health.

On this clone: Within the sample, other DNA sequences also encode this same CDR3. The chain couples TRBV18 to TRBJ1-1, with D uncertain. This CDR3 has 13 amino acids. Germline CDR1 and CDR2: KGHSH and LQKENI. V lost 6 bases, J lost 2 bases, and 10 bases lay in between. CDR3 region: CASSPRQNTEAFF. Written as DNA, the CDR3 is TGTGCCAGCTCCCCCCGGCAAAACACTGAAGCTTTCTTT.

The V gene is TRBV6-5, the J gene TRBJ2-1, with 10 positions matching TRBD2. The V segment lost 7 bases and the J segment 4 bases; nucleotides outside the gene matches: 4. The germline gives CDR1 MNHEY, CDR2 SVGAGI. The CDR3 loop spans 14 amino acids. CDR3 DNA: TGTGCCAGCATGACTAGCGGGTTATACAATGAGCAGTTCTTC. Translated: CASMTSGLYNEQFF.

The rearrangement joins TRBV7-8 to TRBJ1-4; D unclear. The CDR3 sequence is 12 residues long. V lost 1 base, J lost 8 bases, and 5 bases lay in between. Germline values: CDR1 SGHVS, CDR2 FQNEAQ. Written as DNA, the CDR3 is TGTGCCAGCAGCTTAGTGAGAGAAAAACTGTTTTTT. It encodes CASSLVREKLFF.

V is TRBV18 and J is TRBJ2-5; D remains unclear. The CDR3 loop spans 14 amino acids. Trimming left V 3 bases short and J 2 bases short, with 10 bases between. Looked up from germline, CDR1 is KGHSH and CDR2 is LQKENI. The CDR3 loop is CASSPFGDQETQYF. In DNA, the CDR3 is TGTGCCAGCTCACCGTTTGGGGATCAAGAGACCCAGTACTTC.

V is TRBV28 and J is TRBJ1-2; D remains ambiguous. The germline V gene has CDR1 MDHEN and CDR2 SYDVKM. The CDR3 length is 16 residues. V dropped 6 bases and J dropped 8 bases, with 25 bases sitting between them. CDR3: CASSQTSAKGPGGYTF. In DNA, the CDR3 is TGTGCCAGCAGCCAAACCAGCGCTAAGGGTCCAGGCGGCTACACCTTC.

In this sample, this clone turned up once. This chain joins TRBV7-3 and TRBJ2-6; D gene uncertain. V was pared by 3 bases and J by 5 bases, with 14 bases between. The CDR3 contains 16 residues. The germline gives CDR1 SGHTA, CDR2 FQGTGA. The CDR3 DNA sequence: TGTGCCAGCAGCTTCCTTCGAGAGGACCGGGCCAACGTCCTGACTTTC. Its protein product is CASSFLREDRANVLTF.

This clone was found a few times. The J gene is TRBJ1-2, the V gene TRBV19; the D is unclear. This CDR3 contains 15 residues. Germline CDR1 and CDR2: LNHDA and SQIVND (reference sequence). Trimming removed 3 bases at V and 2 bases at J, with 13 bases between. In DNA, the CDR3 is TGTGCCAGTAGTATCAACCTCGGCGCGAACTATGGCTACACCTTC. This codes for CASSINLGANYGYTF.